This T cell receptor beta chain was captured by sequencing in a study of blood T cells in healthy people across ages. General observations from the study: Estimates drawn from one million T cells were deemed to understate diversity. Age advanced and TCR beta diversity per million T cells fell, roughly linearly.

The CDR3 contains 12 residues. Germline loops: CDR1 SNHLY, CDR2 FYNNEI. V was pared by 7 bases and J by 8 bases, with 14 bases between. Primed by a sample-barcoded 5' primer and a J-beta primer mix, a second PCR proceeded for 7 to 11 cycles. TCRdb analysed the 5' RACE reads with MiXCR anew, one entry per CDR3 protein. The sample includes around 1,900,000 distinct CDR3 sequences, around 42% of them seen just once. A remark on this clonotype: Its antigen is still unknown.

Donation came from healthy Caucasian individuals in Russia who were aged about 6 to 90. The chain couples TRBV2 to TRBJ1-2; D gene uncertain. The sample taken for sequencing was blood. This receptor was identified in a human donor in good health. The CDR3 region has the DNA TGTGCCAGCAACCAGATGACCCAGGGCTACACCTTC. Protein sequence: CASNQMTQGYTF.